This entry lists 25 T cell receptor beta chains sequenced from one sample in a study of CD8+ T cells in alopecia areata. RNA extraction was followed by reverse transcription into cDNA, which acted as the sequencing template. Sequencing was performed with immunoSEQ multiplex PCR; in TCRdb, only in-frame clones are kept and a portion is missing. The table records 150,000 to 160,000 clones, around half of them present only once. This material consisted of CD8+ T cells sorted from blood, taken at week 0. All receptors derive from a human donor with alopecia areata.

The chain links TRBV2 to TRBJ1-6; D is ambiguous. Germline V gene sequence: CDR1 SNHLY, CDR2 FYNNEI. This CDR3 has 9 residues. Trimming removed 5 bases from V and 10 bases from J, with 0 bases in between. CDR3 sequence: CASSSPLHF. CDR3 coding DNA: TGTGCCAGCAGTTCACCCCTCCACTTT.

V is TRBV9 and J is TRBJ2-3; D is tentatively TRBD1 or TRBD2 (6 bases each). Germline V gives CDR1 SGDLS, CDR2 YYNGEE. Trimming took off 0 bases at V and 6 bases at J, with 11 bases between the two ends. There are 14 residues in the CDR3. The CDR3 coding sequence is TGTGCCAGCAGCGTAGGGGGGGCCCTGGATACGCAGTATTTT. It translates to CASSVGGALDTQYF.

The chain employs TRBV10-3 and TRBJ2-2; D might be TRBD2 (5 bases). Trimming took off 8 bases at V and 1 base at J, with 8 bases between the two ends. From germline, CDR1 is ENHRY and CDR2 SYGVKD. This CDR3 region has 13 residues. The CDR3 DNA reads TGTGCCATCGGGAGCGAGAACACCGGGGAGCTGTTTTTT. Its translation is CAIGSENTGELFF.

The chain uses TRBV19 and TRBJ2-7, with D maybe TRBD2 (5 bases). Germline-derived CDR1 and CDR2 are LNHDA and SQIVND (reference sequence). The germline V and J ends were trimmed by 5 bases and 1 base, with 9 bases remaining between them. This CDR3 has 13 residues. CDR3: CASSPRESYEQYF. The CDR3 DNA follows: TGTGCCAGTAGTCCGAGGGAGTCCTACGAGCAGTACTTC.

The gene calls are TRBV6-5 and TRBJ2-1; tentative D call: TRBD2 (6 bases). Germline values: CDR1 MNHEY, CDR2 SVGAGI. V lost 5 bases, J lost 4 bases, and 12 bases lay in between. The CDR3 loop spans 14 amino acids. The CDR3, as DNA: TGTGCCAGCAGTGCTACCGGGAGTTACAATGAGCAGTTCTTC. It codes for CASSATGSYNEQFF.

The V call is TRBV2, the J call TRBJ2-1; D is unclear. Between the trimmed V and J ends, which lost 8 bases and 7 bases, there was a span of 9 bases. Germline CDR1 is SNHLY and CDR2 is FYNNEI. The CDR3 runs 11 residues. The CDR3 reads CASGDSNEQFF. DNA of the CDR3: TGTGCCAGCGGGGATTCGAATGAGCAGTTCTTC.

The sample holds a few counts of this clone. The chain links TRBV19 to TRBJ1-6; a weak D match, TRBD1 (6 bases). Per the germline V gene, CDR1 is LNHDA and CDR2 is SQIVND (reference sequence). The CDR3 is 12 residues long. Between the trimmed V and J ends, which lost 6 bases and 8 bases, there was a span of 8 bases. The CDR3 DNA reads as TGTGCCAGTAGCGCAGGGGATTCACCCCTCCACTTT. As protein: CASSAGDSPLHF.

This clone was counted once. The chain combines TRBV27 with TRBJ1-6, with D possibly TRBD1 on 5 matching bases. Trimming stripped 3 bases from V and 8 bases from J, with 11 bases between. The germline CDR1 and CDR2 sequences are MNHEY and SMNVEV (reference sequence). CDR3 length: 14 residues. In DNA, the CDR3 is TGTGCCAGCAGTTTGGTCAGGGCGGATTCACCCCTCCACTTT. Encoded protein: CASSLVRADSPLHF.

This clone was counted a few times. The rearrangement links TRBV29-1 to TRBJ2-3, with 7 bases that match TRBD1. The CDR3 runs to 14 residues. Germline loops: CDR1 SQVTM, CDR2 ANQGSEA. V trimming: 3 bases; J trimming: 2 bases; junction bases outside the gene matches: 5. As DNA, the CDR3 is TGCAGCGTTGAGCCGGGACAGAACACAGATACGCAGTATTTT. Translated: CSVEPGQNTDTQYF.

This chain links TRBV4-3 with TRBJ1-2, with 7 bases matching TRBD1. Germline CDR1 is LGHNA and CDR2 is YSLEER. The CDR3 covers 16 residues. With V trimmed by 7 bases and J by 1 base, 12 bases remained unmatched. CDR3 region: CASTPTGFGSNYGYTF. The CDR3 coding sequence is TGCGCCAGCACCCCGACAGGGTTCGGAAGTAACTATGGCTACACCTTC.

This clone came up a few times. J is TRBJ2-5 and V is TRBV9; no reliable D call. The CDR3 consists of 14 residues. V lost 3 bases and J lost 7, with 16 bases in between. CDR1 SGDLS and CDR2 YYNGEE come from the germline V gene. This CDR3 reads CASSGIQAGGTQYF. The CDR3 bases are TGTGCCAGCAGCGGGATTCAGGCAGGCGGGACCCAGTACTTC.

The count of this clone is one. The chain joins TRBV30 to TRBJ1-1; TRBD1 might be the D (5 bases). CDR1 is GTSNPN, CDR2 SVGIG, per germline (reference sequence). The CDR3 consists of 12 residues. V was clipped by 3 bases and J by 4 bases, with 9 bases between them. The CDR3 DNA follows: TGTGCCTGGAGGCCGGGGACCACTGAAGCTTTCTTT. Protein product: CAWRPGTTEAFF.

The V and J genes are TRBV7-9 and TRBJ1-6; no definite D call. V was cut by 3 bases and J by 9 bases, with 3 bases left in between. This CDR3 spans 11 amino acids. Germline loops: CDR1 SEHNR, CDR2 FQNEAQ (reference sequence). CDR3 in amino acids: CASSFGSPLHF. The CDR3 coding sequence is TGTGCCAGCAGCTTCGGTTCACCCCTCCACTTT.

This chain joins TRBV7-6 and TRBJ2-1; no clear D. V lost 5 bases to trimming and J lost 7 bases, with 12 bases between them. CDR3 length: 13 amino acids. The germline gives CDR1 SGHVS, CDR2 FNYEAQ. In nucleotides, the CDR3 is TGTGCCAGCAGCCGAGATAGGGTGAATGAGCAGTTCTTC. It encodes CASSRDRVNEQFF.

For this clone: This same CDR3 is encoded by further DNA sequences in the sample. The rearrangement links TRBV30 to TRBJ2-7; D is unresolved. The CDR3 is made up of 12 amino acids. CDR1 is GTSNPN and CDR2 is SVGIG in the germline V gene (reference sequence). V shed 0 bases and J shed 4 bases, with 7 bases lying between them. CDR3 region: CAWSVVGYEQYF. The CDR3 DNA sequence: TGTGCCTGGAGTGTTGTCGGATACGAGCAGTACTTC.

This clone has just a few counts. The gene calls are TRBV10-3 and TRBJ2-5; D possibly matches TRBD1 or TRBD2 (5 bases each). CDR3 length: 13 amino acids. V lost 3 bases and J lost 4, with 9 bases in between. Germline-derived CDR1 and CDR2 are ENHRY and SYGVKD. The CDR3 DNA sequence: TGTGCCATCAGTGAAAACGGGGCAGAGACCCAGTACTTC. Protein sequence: CAISENGAETQYF.

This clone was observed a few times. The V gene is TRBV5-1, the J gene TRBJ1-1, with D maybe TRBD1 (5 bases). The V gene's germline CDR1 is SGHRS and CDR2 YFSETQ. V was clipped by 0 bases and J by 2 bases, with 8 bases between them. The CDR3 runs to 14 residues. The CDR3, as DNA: TGCGCCAGCAGCTTGGTGGGGGACAACACTGAAGCTTTCTTT. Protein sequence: CASSLVGDNTEAFF.

The DNA of the CDR3 is TGTGCCAGCAGCCTCTATCCTAGCGGGGGGATTCAAGAGACCCAGTACTTC. It specifies CASSLYPSGGIQETQYF. V gene TRBV7-8 combines with J gene TRBJ2-5; 11 bases agree with TRBD2. V was pared by 5 bases and J by 2 bases, with 10 bases of the junction left unmatched. Germline V lookup: CDR1 SGHVS, CDR2 FQNEAQ. This CDR3 has 17 amino acids.

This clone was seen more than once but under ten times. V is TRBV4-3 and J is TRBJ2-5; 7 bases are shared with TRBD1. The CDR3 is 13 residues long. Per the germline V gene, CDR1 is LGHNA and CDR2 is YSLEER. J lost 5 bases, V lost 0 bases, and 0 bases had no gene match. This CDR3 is CASSQDRGETQYF. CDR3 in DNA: TGCGCCAGCAGCCAAGACAGGGGGGAGACCCAGTACTTC.

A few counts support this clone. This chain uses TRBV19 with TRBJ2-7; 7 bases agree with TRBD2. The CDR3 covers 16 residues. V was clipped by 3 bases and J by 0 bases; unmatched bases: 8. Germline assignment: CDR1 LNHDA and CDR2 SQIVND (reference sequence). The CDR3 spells CASSMAAGGGSYEQYF. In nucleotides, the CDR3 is TGTGCCAGTAGTATGGCGGCTGGGGGGGGCTCCTACGAGCAGTACTTC.

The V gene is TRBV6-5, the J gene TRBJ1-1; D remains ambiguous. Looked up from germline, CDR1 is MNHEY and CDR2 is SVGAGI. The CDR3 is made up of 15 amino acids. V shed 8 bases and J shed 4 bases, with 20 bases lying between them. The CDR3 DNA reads TGTGCCAGCCGACCTTACGAGGAGAGGAGCACTGAAGCTTTCTTT. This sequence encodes CASRPYEERSTEAFF.

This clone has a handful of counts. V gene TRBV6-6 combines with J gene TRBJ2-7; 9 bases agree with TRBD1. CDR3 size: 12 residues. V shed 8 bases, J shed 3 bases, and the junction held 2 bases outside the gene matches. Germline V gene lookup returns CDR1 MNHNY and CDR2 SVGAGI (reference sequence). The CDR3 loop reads CASGTGSYEQYF. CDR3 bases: TGTGCCAGCGGGACAGGGAGCTACGAGCAGTACTTC.

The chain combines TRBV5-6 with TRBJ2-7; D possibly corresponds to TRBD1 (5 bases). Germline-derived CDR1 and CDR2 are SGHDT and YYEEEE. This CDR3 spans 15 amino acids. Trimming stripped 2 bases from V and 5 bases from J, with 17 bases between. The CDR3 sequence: CASSLFMKGSHEQYF. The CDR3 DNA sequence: TGTGCCAGCAGCTTATTCATGAAGGGGTCCCACGAGCAGTACTTC.

The CDR3 DNA follows: TGCAGTGCTGGGAATGGCTACACCTTC. Encoded protein: CSAGNGYTF. The rearrangement uses TRBV20-1 and TRBJ1-2, with D uncertain. The CDR3 has 9 amino acids. V was cut by 5 bases and J by 6 bases, with 4 bases left in between. Germline values: CDR1 DFQATT, CDR2 SNEGSKA (reference sequence).

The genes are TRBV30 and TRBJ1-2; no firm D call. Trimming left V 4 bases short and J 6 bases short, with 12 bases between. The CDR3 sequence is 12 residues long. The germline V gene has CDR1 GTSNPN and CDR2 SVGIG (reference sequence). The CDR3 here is CAWKAGSNGYTF. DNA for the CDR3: TGTGCCTGGAAAGCGGGGTCGAATGGCTACACCTTC.